The 15 T cell receptor beta chains below come from one sample, sequenced in a study of shared clonotypes between healthy human individuals. Produced via immunoSEQ multiplex PCR; TCRdb's table is partial and in-frame only. The data contain about 1 million clones, about 75% of them singletons. The sequenced sample consisted of memory CD4+ T cells sorted from blood. Subset given: CD45RA-negative fraction. The receptors here all came from a man between 18 and 35 years old in good health.

The rearrangement uses TRBV5-6 and TRBJ2-3; D tentatively reads TRBD1 or TRBD2 (5 bases each). Germline V gene sequence: CDR1 SGHDT, CDR2 YYEEEE. This CDR3 contains 15 residues. The V gene lost 1 base and the J gene lost 2 bases, with 11 bases spanning the gap. DNA of the CDR3: TGTGCCAGCAGCTTGATTTGGGGGAACACAGATACGCAGTATTTT. Its protein is CASSLIWGNTDTQYF.

The gene calls are TRBV7-3 and TRBJ2-2; D could derive from TRBD1 or TRBD2 (6 bases each). The CDR3 runs to 14 residues. Germline CDR1 reads SGHTA; CDR2 reads FQGTGA. Between the trimmed V and J ends, which lost 5 bases and 6 bases, there was a span of 13 bases. The CDR3 coding sequence is TGTGCCAGCAGCCCTACGGGGGCCGCCGGGGAGCTGTTTTTT. Translating it yields CASSPTGAAGELFF.

The table lists this clone with a count of one. V is TRBV6-5 and J is TRBJ2-7; unclear D gene. This CDR3 spans 15 amino acids. Per the germline V gene, CDR1 is MNHEY and CDR2 is SVGAGI. The V and J ends lost 8 bases and 2 bases respectively, with 19 bases between them. The CDR3 nucleotides read TGTGCCAGCCCCCACCCTTCGGTCTCCGCCTACGAGCAGTACTTC. It codes for CASPHPSVSAYEQYF.

This clone showed up just once. The V and J genes are TRBV6-1 and TRBJ2-1; a weak D match, TRBD1 (6 bases). There are 20 residues in the CDR3. Germline V CDR1 and CDR2: MNHNS, SASEGT. The V end was cut by 2 bases, the J end by 4 bases, with 27 bases between. CDR3 nucleotides: TGTGCCAGCAGTGAACAGGGGCAGGCTGCTATATTCATCCGATACAATGAGCAGTTCTTC. It encodes CASSEQGQAAIFIRYNEQFF.

The CDR3 loop is CASSPNRQGEEKLFF. The CDR3 DNA follows: TGCGCCAGCAGCCCTAATCGGCAGGGTGAAGAAAAACTGTTTTTT. The chain couples TRBV5-1 to TRBJ1-4; tentative D call: TRBD1 (5 bases). CDR3 length: 15 amino acids. Germline V lookup: CDR1 SGHRS, CDR2 YFSETQ. Trimming shortened V by 4 bases and J by 8 bases, and 18 bases separated the two germline ends.

The rearrangement joins TRBV25-1 to TRBJ2-1; no firm D call. V was trimmed by 4 bases and J by 12 bases, leaving 7 bases between them. The CDR3 contains 10 residues. Germline V gene sequence: CDR1 MGHDK, CDR2 SYGVNS. The CDR3 protein is CASSGTSQFF. The CDR3 DNA sequence: TGTGCCAGCAGTGGCACCTCGCAGTTCTTC. The variable domain in full, with the rest retrieved from reference TRBV25-1 and TRBJ2-1, is EADIYQTPRYLVIGTGKKITLECSQTMGHDKMYWYQQDPGMELHLIHYSYGVNSTEKGDLSSESTVSRIRTEHFPLTLESARPSHTSQYLCASSGTSQFFGPGTRLTVL.

This chain links TRBV30 with TRBJ2-7; TRBD1 or TRBD2 may be the D gene (6 bases each). Between the trimmed V and J ends, which lost 1 base and 3 bases, there was a span of 13 bases. This CDR3 comprises 14 residues. Per the germline V gene, CDR1 is GTSNPN and CDR2 is SVGIG (reference sequence). This chain's CDR3 is CAWSEGGGDYEQYF. CDR3 nucleotide sequence: TGTGCCTGGAGTGAGGGGGGCGGGGACTACGAGCAGTACTTC.

In this sample, this clone turned up once. The chain joins TRBV19 to TRBJ2-3, with 7 bases identical to TRBD1. Germline lookup yields CDR1 LNHDA and CDR2 SQIVND (reference sequence). This CDR3 region has 14 residues. With V trimmed by 5 bases and J by 2 bases, 4 bases remained unmatched. This chain's CDR3 is CASSQTGNTDTQYF. CDR3 DNA sequence: TGTGCCAGTAGTCAGACAGGGAACACAGATACGCAGTATTTT.

This clone was detected only a few times. Other DNA sequences in the same sample also yield this CDR3. The chain is built from TRBV28 and TRBJ1-1, with D uncertain. This CDR3 has 11 amino acids. Germline loops: CDR1 MDHEN, CDR2 SYDVKM. V shed 6 bases and J shed 8 bases, with 10 bases lying between them. CDR3 region: CASSLGREAFF. The CDR3 bases are TGTGCCAGCAGCCTGGGAAGGGAAGCTTTCTTT.

The rearrangement joins TRBV2 to TRBJ1-2, with D possibly being TRBD1 (6 bases). Germline CDR1 is SNHLY and CDR2 is FYNNEI. There are 13 residues in the CDR3. Trimming cost V 6 bases and J 0 bases, with 8 bases left between them. The CDR3: CASRGGANYGYTF. The CDR3 DNA follows: TGTGCCAGCAGAGGGGGAGCTAACTATGGCTACACCTTC.

This clone was seen more than once but under ten times. This chain uses TRBV5-6 with TRBJ2-7, with 7 bases fitting TRBD1. The CDR3 loop spans 14 amino acids. Germline assignment: CDR1 SGHDT and CDR2 YYEEEE. V shed 6 bases and J 5 bases; nucleotides not matched to a gene: 11. CDR3 sequence: CASTPGQKIHEQYF. In nucleotides, the CDR3 is TGTGCCAGCACTCCGGGACAGAAGATCCACGAGCAGTACTTC.

V usage is TRBV19 and J usage is TRBJ2-2; 9 positions agree with TRBD1. CDR1 and CDR2 (germline): LNHDA, SQIVND (reference sequence). V shed 7 bases, J shed 4 bases, and the junction held 10 bases outside the gene matches. The CDR3 contains 16 residues. CDR3 loop: CASISFGTGLTGELFF. CDR3 bases: TGTGCCAGTATTTCCTTCGGGACAGGGCTCACCGGGGAGCTGTTTTTT.

In this sample, this clone turned up once. A read error is possible here, since a much larger clone lies one base away. This CDR3 is missing its conserved last phenylalanine or tryptophan, likely due to a read error. The chain joins TRBV10-1 to TRBJ2-7, with D possibly TRBD1 on 6 matching bases. The CDR3 consists of 14 residues. Trimming pared 10 bases from V and 1 base from J, leaving 17 bases between. Germline V lookup: CDR1 WNHNN, CDR2 SYGVQD (reference sequence). This CDR3 reads CAIKDSSLSYEQYL. CDR3 bases: TGCGCCATCAAGGACAGTTCTCTTTCCTACGAGCAGTACCTC.

The chain employs TRBV2 and TRBJ2-2; 9 bases are shared with TRBD1. With 8 bases clipped from V and 7 bases from J, the junction kept 5 bases outside the gene matches. Germline CDR1 is SNHLY and CDR2 is FYNNEI. This CDR3 contains 13 residues. The CDR3 DNA sequence: TGTGCCAGCGGGACAGGGAGGCGCGGGGAGCTGTTTTTT. This gives the protein CASGTGRRGELFF.

V is TRBV29-1 and J is TRBJ1-2, with no clear D. Germline CDR1 SQVTM, CDR2 ANQGSEA. The CDR3 consists of 12 residues. The germline V and J ends were trimmed by 7 bases and 4 bases, with 13 bases remaining between them. CDR3 DNA sequence: TGCAGCGCTGCGACCGCGTTCTATGGCTACACCTTC. This gives the protein CSAATAFYGYTF.